The clone carrying this T cell receptor beta chain was seen a handful of times. What it binds is unknown. This specimen belongs to a study of Graves' ophthalmopathy and Graves' hyperthyroidism. For repertoire sequencing, the TCR beta CDR3 regions were amplified from RNA transcripts. The workflow started with a first-round RT-PCR run with HTBI primers and then moved on to a second-round multiplex PCR. TCRdb recomputed calls from the multiplex PCR reads with MiXCR, one row per CDR3 protein. In the table there are approximately 1.2 million distinct CDR3 sequences, about two fifths of which are singletons. The CDR3 runs to 18 residues. Germline CDR1 reads SGHTA; CDR2 reads FQGNSA. Germline trimming cut 5 bases from V and 0 bases from J; bases unmatched to any gene: 11. Study outcomes and limitations: Most expanded clonotypes from thyroid (those above 0.001 frequency) were also found in blood.

The sequence came from an adult man with Graves' hyperthyroidism. The chain joins TRBV7-2 to TRBJ1-4, with 8 bases matching TRBD1. Source material: peripheral blood or thyroid tissue (not recorded which). CDR3: CASSPRWQGAATNEKLFF. The DNA for the CDR3 is TGTGCCAGCAGCCCCCGGTGGCAGGGGGCCGCAACTAATGAAAAACTGTTTTTT.